This T cell receptor beta chain was sequenced for a study of blood T cell repertoires in COVID-19. Seattle's enrolled individuals joined amid active infection and were then monitored longitudinally. This CDR3 contains 16 residues. From germline, CDR1 is SGHRS and CDR2 YFSETQ. V gave up 0 bases and J gave up 6 bases; unmatched junction bases: 7. Original analysis: Estimation of nucleated cell counts relied on the amplification of reference gene primers. The table came from immunoSEQ multiplex PCR; TCRdb's copy has only in-frame clones and leaves some out. The DNA gave D and trimming, while V, J and clone size come from that table. The repertoire includes about 160,000 clones, approximately 90% of them detected once, and about 9.3% sits in the top ten.

Sequencing was performed on peripheral blood. The V call is TRBV5-1, the J call TRBJ2-1; TRBD1 agrees at 9 bases. The sequence derives from a woman aged 70-85 years with COVID-19, enrolled during active disease. Here the CDR3 reads CASSLGLGQGGNEQFF. The CDR3 DNA sequence: TGCGCCAGCAGCTTGGGTCTGGGACAGGGAGGCAATGAGCAGTTCTTC.